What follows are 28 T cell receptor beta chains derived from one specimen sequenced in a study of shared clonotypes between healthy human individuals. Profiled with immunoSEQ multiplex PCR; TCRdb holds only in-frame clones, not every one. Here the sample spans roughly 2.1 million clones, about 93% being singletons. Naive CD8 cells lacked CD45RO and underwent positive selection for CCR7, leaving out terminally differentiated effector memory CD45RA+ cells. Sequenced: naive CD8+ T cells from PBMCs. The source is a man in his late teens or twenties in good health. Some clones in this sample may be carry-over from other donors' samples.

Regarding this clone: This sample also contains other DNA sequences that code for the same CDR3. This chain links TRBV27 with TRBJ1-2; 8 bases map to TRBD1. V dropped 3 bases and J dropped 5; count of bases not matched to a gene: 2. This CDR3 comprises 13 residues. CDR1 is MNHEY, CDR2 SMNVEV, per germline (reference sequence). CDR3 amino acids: CASSFDRGYGYTF. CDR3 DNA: TGTGCCAGCAGTTTCGACAGGGGATATGGCTACACCTTC.

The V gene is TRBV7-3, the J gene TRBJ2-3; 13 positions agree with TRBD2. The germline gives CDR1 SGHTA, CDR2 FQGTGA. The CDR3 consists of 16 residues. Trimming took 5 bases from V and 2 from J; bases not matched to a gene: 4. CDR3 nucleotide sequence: TGTGCCAGCAGCACGGGACTAGCGGGAATCACAGATACGCAGTATTTT. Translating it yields CASSTGLAGITDTQYF.

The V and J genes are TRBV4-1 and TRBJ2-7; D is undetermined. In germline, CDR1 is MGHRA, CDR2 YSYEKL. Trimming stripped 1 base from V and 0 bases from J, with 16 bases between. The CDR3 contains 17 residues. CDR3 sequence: CASSQGSATFSSYEQYF. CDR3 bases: TGCGCCAGCAGCCAAGGGAGCGCCACCTTTAGCTCCTACGAGCAGTACTTC.

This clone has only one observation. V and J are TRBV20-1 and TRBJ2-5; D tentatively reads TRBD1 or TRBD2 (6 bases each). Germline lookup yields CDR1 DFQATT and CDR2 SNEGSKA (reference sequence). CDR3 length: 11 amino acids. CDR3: CRSTGGETQYF. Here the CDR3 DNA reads TGCAGATCGACAGGAGGGGAGACCCAGTACTTC.

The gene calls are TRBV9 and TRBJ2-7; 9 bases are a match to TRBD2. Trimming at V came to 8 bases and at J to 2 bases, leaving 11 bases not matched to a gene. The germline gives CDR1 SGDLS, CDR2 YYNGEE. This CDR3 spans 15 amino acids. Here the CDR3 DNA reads TGTGCCAGTAGTCACTTAGCGGGGGAACCCTACGAGCAGTACTTC. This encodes CASSHLAGEPYEQYF.

The CDR3 DNA reads as TGTGCCAGCAGCATAGAAAGGGCCTACGAGCAGTACTTC. Its translation: CASSIERAYEQYF. The chain joins TRBV27 to TRBJ2-7; no clear D. The germline gives CDR1 MNHEY, CDR2 SMNVEV (reference sequence). This CDR3 region has 13 residues. The ends were cut back, 6 bases at V and 2 bases at J, with 11 bases in the middle.

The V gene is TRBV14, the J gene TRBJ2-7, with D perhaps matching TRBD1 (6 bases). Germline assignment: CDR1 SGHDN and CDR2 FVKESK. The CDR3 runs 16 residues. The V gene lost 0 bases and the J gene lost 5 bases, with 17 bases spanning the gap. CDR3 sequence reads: CASSQEEQGWWDEQYF. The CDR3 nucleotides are TGTGCCAGCAGCCAAGAGGAGCAGGGGTGGTGGGACGAGCAGTACTTC.

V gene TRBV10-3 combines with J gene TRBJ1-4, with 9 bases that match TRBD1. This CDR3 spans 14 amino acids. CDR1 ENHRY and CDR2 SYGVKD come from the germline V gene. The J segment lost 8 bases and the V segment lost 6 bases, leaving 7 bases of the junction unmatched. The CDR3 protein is CAIRRQGEGEKLFF. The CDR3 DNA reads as TGTGCCATCAGGAGACAGGGGGAGGGAGAAAAACTGTTTTTT.

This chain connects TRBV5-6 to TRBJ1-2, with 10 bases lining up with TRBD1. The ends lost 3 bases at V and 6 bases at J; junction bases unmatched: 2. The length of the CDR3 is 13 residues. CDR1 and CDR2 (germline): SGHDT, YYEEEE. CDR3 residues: CASSSGTGDGYTF. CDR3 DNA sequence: TGTGCCAGCAGCTCTGGGACAGGGGATGGCTACACCTTC.

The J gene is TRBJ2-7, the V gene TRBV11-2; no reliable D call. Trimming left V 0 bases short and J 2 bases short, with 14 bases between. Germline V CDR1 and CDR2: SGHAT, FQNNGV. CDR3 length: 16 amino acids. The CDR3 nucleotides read TGTGCCAGCAGCTTAGATCGACTCCGTTCCACCTACGAGCAGTACTTC. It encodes CASSLDRLRSTYEQYF.

The CDR3 loop reads CASSLALEAPNEQFF. The DNA of the CDR3 is TGTGCCAGCAGCTTAGCGCTGGAAGCCCCCAATGAGCAGTTCTTC. J is TRBJ2-1 and V is TRBV7-2, with unresolved D. The germline V gene encodes CDR1 SGHTA and CDR2 FQGNSA. The CDR3 runs 15 residues. V lost 0 bases and J 6 bases, leaving 12 bases between the germline ends.

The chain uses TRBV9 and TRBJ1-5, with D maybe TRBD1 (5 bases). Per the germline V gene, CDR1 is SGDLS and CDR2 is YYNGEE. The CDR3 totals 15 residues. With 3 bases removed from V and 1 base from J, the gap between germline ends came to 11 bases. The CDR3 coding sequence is TGTGCCAGCAGCGAAGAGGGGCAGAGCAATCAGCCCCAGCATTTT. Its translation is CASSEEGQSNQPQHF.

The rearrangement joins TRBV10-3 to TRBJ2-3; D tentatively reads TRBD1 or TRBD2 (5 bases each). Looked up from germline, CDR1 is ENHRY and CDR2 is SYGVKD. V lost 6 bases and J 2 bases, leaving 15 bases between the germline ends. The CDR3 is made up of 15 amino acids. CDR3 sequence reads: CAIRGTETYTDTQYF. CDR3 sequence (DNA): TGTGCCATCAGGGGGACGGAGACCTACACAGATACGCAGTATTTT.

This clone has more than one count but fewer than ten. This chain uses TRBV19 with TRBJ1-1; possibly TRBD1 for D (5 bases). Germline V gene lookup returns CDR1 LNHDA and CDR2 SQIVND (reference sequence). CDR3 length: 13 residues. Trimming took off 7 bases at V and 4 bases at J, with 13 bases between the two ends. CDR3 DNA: TGTGCCAGTAAGGGGTGGAGTGGCACTGAAGCTTTCTTT. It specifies CASKGWSGTEAFF.

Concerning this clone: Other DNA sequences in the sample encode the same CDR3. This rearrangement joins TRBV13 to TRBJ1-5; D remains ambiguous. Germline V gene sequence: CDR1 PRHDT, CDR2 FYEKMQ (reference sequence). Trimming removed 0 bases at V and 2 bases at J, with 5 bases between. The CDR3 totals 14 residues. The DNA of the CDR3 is TGTGCCAGCAGCTTAGGCCGGGGCAATCAGCCCCAGCATTTT. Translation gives CASSLGRGNQPQHF.

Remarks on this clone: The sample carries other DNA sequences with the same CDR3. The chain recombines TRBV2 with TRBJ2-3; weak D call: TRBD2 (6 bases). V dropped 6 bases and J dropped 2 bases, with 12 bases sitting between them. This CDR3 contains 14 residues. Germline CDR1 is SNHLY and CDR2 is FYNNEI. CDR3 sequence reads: CASRDSGNTDTQYF. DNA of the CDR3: TGTGCCAGCAGGGATAGCGGTAACACAGATACGCAGTATTTT. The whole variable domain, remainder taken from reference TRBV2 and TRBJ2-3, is EPEVTQTPSHQVTQMGQEVILRCVPISNHLYFYWYRQILGQKVEFLVSFYNNEISEKSEIFDDQFSVERPDGSNFTLKIRSTKLEDSAMYFCASRDSGNTDTQYFGPGTRLTVL.

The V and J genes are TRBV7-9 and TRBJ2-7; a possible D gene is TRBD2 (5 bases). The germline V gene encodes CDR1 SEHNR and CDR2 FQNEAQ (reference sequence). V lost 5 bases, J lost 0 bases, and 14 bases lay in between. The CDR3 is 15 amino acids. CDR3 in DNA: TGTGCCAGCAGCCCCCTTGGGAGCCGCTCCTACGAGCAGTACTTC. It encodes CASSPLGSRSYEQYF.

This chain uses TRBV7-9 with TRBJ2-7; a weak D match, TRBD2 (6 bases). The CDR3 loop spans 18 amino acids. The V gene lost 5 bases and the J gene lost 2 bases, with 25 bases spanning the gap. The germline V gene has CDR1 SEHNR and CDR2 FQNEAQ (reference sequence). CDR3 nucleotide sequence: TGTGCCAGCAGCCCCGCCTGGACTACCAAAATCACCACCTACGAGCAGTACTTC. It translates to CASSPAWTTKITTYEQYF.

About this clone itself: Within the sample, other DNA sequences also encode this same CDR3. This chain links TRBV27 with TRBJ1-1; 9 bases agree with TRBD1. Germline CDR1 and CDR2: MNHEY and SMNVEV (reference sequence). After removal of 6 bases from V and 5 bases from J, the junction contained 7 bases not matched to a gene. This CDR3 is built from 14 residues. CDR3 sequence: CASSPTGGGTEAFF. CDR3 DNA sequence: TGTGCCAGCAGCCCGACAGGGGGAGGGACTGAAGCTTTCTTT.

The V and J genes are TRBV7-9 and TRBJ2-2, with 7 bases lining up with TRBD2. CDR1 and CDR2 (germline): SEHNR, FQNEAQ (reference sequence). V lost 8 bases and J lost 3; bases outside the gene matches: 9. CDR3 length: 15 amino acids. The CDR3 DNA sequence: TGTGCCAGCGCTTTATTGGGGAGGGACACCGGGGAGCTGTTTTTT. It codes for CASALLGRDTGELFF.

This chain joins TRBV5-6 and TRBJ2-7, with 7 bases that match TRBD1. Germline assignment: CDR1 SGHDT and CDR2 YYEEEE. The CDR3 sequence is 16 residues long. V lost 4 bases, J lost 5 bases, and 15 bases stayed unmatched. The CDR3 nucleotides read TGTGCCAGCAGCCTCGACAGGGCGAGACCCCGGGACGAGCAGTACTTC. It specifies CASSLDRARPRDEQYF.

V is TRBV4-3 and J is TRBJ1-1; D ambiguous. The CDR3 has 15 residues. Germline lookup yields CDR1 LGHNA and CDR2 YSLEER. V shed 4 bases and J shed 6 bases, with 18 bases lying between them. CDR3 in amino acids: CASSPVWDSKPEAFF. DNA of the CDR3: TGCGCCAGCAGCCCCGTATGGGATTCGAAACCTGAAGCTTTCTTT.

In nucleotides, the CDR3 is TGTGCCAGCAGCTCGCCGAGGACTAGCGGATACAATGAGCAGTTCTTC. Amino acid sequence: CASSSPRTSGYNEQFF. The chain has TRBV7-9 and TRBJ2-1, with 10 bases fitting TRBD2. The length of the CDR3 is 16 residues. Germline loops: CDR1 SEHNR, CDR2 FQNEAQ (reference sequence). V was clipped by 4 bases and J by 4 bases; unmatched bases: 7.

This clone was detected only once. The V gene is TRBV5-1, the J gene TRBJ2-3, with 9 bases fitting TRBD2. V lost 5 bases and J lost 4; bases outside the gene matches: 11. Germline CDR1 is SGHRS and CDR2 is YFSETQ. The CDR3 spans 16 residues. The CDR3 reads CASSPNSGGSPDTQYF. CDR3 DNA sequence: TGCGCCAGCAGTCCCAATAGCGGGGGTTCCCCAGATACGCAGTATTTT.

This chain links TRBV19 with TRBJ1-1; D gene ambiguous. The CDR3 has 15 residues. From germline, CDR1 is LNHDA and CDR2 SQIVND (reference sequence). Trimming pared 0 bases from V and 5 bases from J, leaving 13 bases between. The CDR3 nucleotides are TGTGCCAGTAGTATAGATCCGAGCCTGAGGACTGAAGCTTTCTTT. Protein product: CASSIDPSLRTEAFF.

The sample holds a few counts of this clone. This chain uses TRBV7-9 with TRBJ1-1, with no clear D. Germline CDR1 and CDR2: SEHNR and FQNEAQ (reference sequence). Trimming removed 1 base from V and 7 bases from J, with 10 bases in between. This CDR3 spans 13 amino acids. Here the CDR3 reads CASSLVVLREAFF. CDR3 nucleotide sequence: TGTGCCAGCAGCTTAGTGGTCCTCCGTGAAGCTTTCTTT.

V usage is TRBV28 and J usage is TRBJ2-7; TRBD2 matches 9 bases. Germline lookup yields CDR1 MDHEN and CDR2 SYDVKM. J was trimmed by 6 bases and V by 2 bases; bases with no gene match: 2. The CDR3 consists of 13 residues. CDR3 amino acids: CASSLAGGSEQYF. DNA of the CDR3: TGTGCCAGCAGTTTAGCGGGAGGGAGCGAGCAGTACTTC. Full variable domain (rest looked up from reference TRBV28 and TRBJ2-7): DVKVTQSSRYLVKRTGEKVFLECVQDMDHENMFWYRQDPGLGLRLIYFSYDVKMKEKGDIPEGYSVSREKKERFSLILESASTNQTSMYLCASSLAGGSEQYFGPGTRLTVT.

CDR3 sequence (DNA): TGTGCCAGCAGTTTAAGGGGCGGACGGCTCTACGAGCAGTACTTC. Translation gives CASSLRGGRLYEQYF. The chain recombines TRBV27 with TRBJ2-7, with D perhaps matching TRBD1 (5 bases). The CDR3 has 15 amino acids. V was trimmed by 2 bases and J by 3 bases, leaving 14 bases between them. Germline CDR1 and CDR2: MNHEY and SMNVEV (reference sequence).